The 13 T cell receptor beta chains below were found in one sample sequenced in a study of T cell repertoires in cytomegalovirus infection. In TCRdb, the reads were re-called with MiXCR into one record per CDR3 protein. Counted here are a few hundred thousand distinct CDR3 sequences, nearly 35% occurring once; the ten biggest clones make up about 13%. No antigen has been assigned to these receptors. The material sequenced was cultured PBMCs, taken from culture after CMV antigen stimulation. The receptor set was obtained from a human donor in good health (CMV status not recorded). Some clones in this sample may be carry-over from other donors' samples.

The CDR3 loop reads CASSSSGAYNEQFF. In DNA, the CDR3 is TGTGCCAGCAGTTCTAGCGGTGCCTACAATGAGCAGTTCTTC. The genes are TRBV6-2 or TRBV6-3 and TRBJ2-1, with 7 bases fitting TRBD2. The ends lost 4 bases at V and 2 bases at J; junction bases unmatched: 2. Germline CDR1 reads MNHEY; CDR2 reads SVGEGT. CDR3 size: 14 residues.

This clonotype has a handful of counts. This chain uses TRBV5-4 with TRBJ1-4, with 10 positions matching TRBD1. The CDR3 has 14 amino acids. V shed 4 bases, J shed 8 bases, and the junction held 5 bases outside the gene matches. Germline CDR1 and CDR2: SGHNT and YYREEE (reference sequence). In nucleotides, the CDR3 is TGTGCCAGCAGCCGACAGGGGGCTTCGGAAAAACTGTTTTTT. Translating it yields CASSRQGASEKLFF.

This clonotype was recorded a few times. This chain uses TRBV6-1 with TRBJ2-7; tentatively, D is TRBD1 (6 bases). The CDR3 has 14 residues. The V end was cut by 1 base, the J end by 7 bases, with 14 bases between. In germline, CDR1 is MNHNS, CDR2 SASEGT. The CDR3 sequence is CASSEVPGQGEQYF. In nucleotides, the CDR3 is TGTGCCAGCAGTGAAGTACCAGGGCAGGGGGAGCAGTACTTC.

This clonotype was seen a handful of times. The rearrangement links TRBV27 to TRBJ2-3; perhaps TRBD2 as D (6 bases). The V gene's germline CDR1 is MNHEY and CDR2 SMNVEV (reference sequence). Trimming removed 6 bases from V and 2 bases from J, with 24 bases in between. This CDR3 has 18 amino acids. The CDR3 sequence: CASSRGLGLGGVTDTQYF. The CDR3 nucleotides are TGTGCCAGCAGCAGAGGATTGGGCCTTGGAGGGGTCACAGATACGCAGTATTTT.

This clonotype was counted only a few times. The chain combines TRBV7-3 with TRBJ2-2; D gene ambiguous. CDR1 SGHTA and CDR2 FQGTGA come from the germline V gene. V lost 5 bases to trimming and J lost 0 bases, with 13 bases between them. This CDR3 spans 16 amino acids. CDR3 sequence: CASSPHSRANTGELFF. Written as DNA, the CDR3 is TGTGCCAGCAGCCCCCATTCAAGGGCGAACACCGGGGAGCTGTTTTTT.

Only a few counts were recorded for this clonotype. CDR3 in amino acids: CAISESDFRGGYTF. The CDR3 DNA follows: TGTGCCATCAGTGAGTCTGACTTTCGAGGTGGCTACACCTTC. This rearrangement joins TRBV10-3 to TRBJ1-2; D unclear. The V end lost 0 bases, the J end lost 7 bases, and 12 bases lay between the germline ends. Germline loops: CDR1 ENHRY, CDR2 SYGVKD. This CDR3 comprises 14 residues.

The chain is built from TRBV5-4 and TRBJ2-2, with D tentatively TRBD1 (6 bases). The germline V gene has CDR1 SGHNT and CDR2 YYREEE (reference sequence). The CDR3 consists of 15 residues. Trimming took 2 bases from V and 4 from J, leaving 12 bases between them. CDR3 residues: CASSLNRELTGELFF. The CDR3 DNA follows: TGTGCCAGCAGCTTAAACAGGGAACTCACCGGGGAGCTGTTTTTT.

In DNA form, the CDR3 reads TGTGCCAGCAGTTTATTCGGCAGCCCACAAGAGACCCAGTACTTC. Translation gives CASSLFGSPQETQYF. The chain has TRBV28 and TRBJ2-5; no definite D call. Trimming stripped 1 base from V and 2 bases from J, with 11 bases between. CDR3 length: 15 amino acids. In germline, CDR1 is MDHEN, CDR2 SYDVKM.

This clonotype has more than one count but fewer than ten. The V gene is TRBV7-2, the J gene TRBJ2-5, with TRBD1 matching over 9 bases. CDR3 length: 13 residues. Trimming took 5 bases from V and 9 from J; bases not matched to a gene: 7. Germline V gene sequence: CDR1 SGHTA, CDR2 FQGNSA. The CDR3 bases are TGTGCCAGCAGCCTGGACAGGGGTTGGGCCCAGTACTTC. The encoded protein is CASSLDRGWAQYF.

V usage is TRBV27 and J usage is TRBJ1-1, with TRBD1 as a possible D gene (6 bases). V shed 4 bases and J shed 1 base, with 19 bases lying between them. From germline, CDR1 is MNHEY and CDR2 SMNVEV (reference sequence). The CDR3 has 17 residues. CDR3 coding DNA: TGTGCCAGCAGTTCCTACAGGGTTTATGGAGGGAACACTGAAGCTTTCTTT. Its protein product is CASSSYRVYGGNTEAFF.

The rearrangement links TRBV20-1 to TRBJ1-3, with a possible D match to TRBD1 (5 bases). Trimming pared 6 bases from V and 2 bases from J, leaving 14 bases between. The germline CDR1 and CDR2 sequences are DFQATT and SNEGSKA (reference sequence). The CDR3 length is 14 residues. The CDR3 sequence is CSAEVREAGNTIYF. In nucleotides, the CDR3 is TGCAGTGCGGAAGTCAGGGAGGCTGGAAACACCATATATTTT.

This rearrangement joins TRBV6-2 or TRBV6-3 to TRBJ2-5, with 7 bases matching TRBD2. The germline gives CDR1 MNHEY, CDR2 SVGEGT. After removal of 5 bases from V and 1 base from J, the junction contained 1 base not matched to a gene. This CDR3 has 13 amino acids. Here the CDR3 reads CASSASGQETQYF. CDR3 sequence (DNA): TGTGCCAGCAGTGCTAGCGGCCAAGAGACCCAGTACTTC.

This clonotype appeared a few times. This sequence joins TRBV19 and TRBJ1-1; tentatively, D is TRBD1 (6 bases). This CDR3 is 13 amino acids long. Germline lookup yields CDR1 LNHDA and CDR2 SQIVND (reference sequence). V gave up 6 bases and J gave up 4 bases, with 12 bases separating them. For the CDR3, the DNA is TGTGCCAGTAGCACCGGGACACTCACTGAAGCTTTCTTT. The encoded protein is CASSTGTLTEAFF.